The following is a TCR beta chain sequence with its context. Its antigen is not identified. This sample was included in a study of T cell repertoires in cytomegalovirus infection. The wider study: HLA-C-restricted CMV epitopes, recently identified, and well-studied HLA-B-restricted ones were used by the study. Shared public TCR beta signatures pointed to both CMV infection and a matching HLA type. Study outcomes and limitations: HLA-C-restricted CMV clonotypes gave the most frequent clonotype in two of eight donors.

Per germline, CDR1 SGHVT and CDR2 SQSDAQ. Trimming removed 6 bases from V and 4 bases from J; junction bases left unmatched: 6. CDR3 length: 15 residues. Using its own MiXCR run on the reads, TCRdb lists one record per CDR3 protein. Of about half a million distinct CDR3 sequences in the sample, roughly a third are singletons; the top ten hold under 20%. This receptor was obtained from a human donor in good health (CMV status not recorded). Some clones in this sample may be carry-over from other donors' samples. Sequenced here: cultured PBMCs, sampled from culture after CMV antigen stimulation. V and J are TRBV7-4 and TRBJ1-1; 12 nucleotides line up with TRBD1. CDR3 region: CASRGGQGASTEAFF. CDR3 nucleotides: TGTGCCAGCAGGGGGGGACAGGGGGCTAGCACTGAAGCTTTCTTT.